The subject of this entry is one T cell receptor (beta chain). Its antigen is undetermined. Using immunoSEQ multiplex PCR, the repertoire was profiled, and TCRdb retains in-frame clones only, with some absent. The sample contains about 68,000 clones, approximately 93% of which appear only once. This record comes from a study of siplizumab effects on memory and regulatory T cells. General study results and limits: The authors did not confirm suppressive function in proliferating Tregs from siplizumab cultures.

There are 15 residues in the CDR3. Trimming removed 5 bases from V and 6 bases from J; junction bases left unmatched: 10. Germline V CDR1 and CDR2: SGHTA, FQGTGA. Sequenced material: CD8+ T cells sorted from blood. The origin of this receptor is a human donor in good health. The J gene is TRBJ2-3, the V gene TRBV7-3; TRBD1 agrees at 8 bases. The CDR3 DNA is TGTGCCAGCAGCCCCGGGACAGGACATTCGGATACGCAGTATTTT. Protein product: CASSPGTGHSDTQYF.